The subject of this entry is one T cell receptor beta chain. The data were obtained in a study of shared T cell receptors in the human thymus. Assay: immunoSEQ multiplex PCR; the TCRdb copy retains only in-frame clones and omits some. Of over 65,000 clones in the sample, nearly 95% are singletons; the top ten hold approximately 0.035%. The material sequenced was thymocytes. The receptor comes from a human donor.

CDR3 region: CASSILRDRACSSEGEKLFF. The CDR3 coding sequence is TGTGCCAGCAGCATACTCCGGGACAGGGCGTGCAGTTCAGAGGGTGAAAAACTGTTTTTT. The chain has TRBV4-2 and TRBJ1-4; 9 bases are shared with TRBD1. V gave up 5 bases and J gave up 7 bases; unmatched junction bases: 23. There are 20 residues in the CDR3. The germline gives CDR1 LGHNA, CDR2 YNFKEQ.